In its sample, the clone carrying this T cell receptor (beta chain) was seen once. What it binds is unknown. The CDR3 is 15 amino acids. CDR1 and CDR2 from the germline V gene are SEHNR and FQNEAQ (reference sequence). V shed 5 bases, J shed 3 bases, and the junction held 7 bases outside the gene matches. The data were taken from a study of post-analysis software for immune sequencing data. Background on the study: Relapsing-remitting, secondary progressive and progressive-relapsing forms of multiple sclerosis all featured among disease courses.

Included in the TCR beta cDNA libraries were unique molecular identifiers. T cells numbering roughly 0.85 to 11 million gave rise to 450,000 to 550,000 cDNA molecules. TCRdb reanalysed the PCR reads using MiXCR and keeps one entry per CDR3 protein. The sample holds approximately 660,000 distinct CDR3 sequences, 59% seen once. Points from the study as a whole: TRBV5-6, TRBV5-1 and TRBV20-1 were among several TRBV segments more frequent in patients than controls. Patients with multiple sclerosis recorded significantly lower normalized Chao1 diversity than controls, the study found. Samples prepared in the same batch strongly co-clustered by F measure.

The source of this sequence is a girl aged 2-10 years with multiple sclerosis. The chain uses TRBV7-9 and TRBJ1-5; 7 bases agree with TRBD1. The sequencing sample was made of blood. The CDR3 loop is CASSRIGTVNQPQHF. In DNA, the CDR3 is TGTGCCAGCAGCCGCATAGGGACAGTCAATCAGCCCCAGCATTTT. Full variable domain (remainder filled in from reference TRBV7-9 and TRBJ1-5): DTGVSQNPRHKITKRGQNVTFRCDPISEHNRLYWYRQTLGQGPEFLTYFQNEAQLEKSRLLSDRFSAERPKGSFSTLEIQRTEQGDSAMYLCASSRIGTVNQPQHFGDGTRLSIL.